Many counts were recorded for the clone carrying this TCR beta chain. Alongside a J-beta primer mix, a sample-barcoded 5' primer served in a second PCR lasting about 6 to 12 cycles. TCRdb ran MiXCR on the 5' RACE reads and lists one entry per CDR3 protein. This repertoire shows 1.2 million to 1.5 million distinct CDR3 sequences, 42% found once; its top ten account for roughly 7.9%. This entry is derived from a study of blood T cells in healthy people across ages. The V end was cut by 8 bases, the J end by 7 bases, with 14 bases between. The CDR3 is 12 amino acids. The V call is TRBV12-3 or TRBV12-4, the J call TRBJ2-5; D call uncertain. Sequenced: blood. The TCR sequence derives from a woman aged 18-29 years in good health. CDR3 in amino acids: CASLSQAGTQYF. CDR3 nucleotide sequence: TGTGCCAGCCTTTCCCAGGCTGGGACCCAGTACTTC.